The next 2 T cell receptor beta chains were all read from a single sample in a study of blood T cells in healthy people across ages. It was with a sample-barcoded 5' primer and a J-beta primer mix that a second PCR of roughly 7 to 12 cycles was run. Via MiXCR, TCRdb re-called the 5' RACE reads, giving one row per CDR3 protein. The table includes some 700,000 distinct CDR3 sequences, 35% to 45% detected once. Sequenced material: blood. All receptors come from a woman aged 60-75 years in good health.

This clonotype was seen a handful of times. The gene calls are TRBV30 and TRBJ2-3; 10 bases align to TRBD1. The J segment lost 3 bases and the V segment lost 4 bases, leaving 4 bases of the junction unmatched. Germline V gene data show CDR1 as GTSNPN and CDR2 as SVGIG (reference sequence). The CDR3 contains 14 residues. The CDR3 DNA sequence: TGTGCCTGGACCGGGACAGGGGTAACAGATACGCAGTATTTT. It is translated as CAWTGTGVTDTQYF.

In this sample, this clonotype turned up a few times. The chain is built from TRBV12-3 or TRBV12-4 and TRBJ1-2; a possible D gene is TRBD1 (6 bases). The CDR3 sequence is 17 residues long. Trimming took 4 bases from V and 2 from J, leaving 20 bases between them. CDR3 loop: CASSSRGGFGENYGYTF. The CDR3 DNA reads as TGTGCCAGCAGTTCCAGGGGAGGGTTTGGGGAAAACTATGGCTACACCTTC.